The 17 T cell receptor beta chains presented below share a single source sample, sequenced in a study of cytomegalovirus exposure and HLA in healthy donors. The PCR made use of 60 Vbeta and 13 Jbeta primers. Assay used: immunoSEQ multiplex PCR; TCRdb lists only in-frame clones, some missing. The repertoire has under 90,000 clones, around 80% of them found once; the top ten carry under 3.5%. The sequenced sample was PBMCs. These receptors were collected from a man in his fifties in good health and CMV-seropositive.

The chain uses TRBV7-7 and TRBJ2-1, with 13 bases identical to TRBD2. V trimming: 4 bases; J trimming: 6 bases; junction bases outside the gene matches: 6. The germline CDR1 and CDR2 sequences are SSHAT and FNYEAQ (reference sequence). The CDR3 is 16 amino acids. The CDR3 nucleotides are TGTGCCAGCAGCTCCTCCGGGACTAGCGGGATCAATGAGCAGTTCTTC. This encodes CASSSSGTSGINEQFF.

The rearrangement uses TRBV6-6 and TRBJ1-2; TRBD1 is a possible D gene (6 bases). Germline CDR1 MNHNY, CDR2 SVGAGI (reference sequence). This CDR3 is built from 15 residues. Trimming shortened V by 7 bases and J by 2 bases, and 17 bases separated the two germline ends. CDR3 protein: CASNGQNPRNYGYTF. CDR3 DNA sequence: TGTGCCAGCAACGGACAGAATCCTAGGAACTATGGCTACACCTTC.

This clone was counted only a few times. The chain is built from TRBV30 and TRBJ2-7; maybe TRBD2 (5 bases). With 3 bases removed from V and 3 bases from J, the gap between germline ends came to 9 bases. This CDR3 region has 12 residues. The V gene's germline CDR1 is GTSNPN and CDR2 SVGIG (reference sequence). The CDR3 region has the DNA TGTGCCTGGAGATCTAGCAGCTACGAGCAGTACTTC. Protein: CAWRSSSYEQYF.

This rearrangement joins TRBV19 to TRBJ2-7, with 9 bases aligning to TRBD2. CDR3 length equals 13 residues. Germline lookup yields CDR1 LNHDA and CDR2 SQIVND (reference sequence). J was trimmed by 5 bases and V by 11 bases; bases with no gene match: 10. DNA of the CDR3: TGTGCCGACTCCCCGGGACTAGCAGACGAGCAGTACTTC. It encodes CADSPGLADEQYF.

The chain couples TRBV7-6 to TRBJ1-5; D possibly corresponds to TRBD1 (5 bases). The V gene's germline CDR1 is SGHVS and CDR2 FNYEAQ. This CDR3 region has 18 residues. Between the trimmed V and J ends, which lost 0 bases and 0 bases, there was a span of 15 bases. The CDR3 DNA is TGTGCCAGCAGCTTAGCGCCGGGGGGGTCCCATAGCAATCAGCCCCAGCATTTT. Residues: CASSLAPGGSHSNQPQHF. Complete variable domain (other parts from reference TRBV7-6 and TRBJ1-5): GAGVSQSPRYKVTKRGQDVALRCDPISGHVSLYWYRQALGQGPEFLTYFNYEAQQDKSGLPNDRFSAERPEGSISTLTIQRTEQRDSAMYRCASSLAPGGSHSNQPQHFGDGTRLSIL.

In DNA form, the CDR3 reads TGTGCCAGCAGCTTACGAGGGATGTTAGGCTACACCTTC. It encodes CASSLRGMLGYTF. The chain joins TRBV5-6 to TRBJ1-2; D gene uncertain. V was shortened by 2 bases and J by 8 bases, with 13 bases between the two germline ends. The germline CDR1 and CDR2 sequences are SGHDT and YYEEEE. The CDR3 totals 13 residues. Combining the CDR3 with reference TRBV5-6 and TRBJ1-2 gives the whole variable domain DAGVTQSPTHLIKTRGQQVTLRCSPKSGHDTVSWYQQALGQGPQFIFQYYEEEERQRGNFPDRFSGHQFPNYSSELNVNALLLGDSALYLCASSLRGMLGYTFGSGTRLTVV.

The chain carries TRBV5-1 and TRBJ2-2, with D perhaps matching TRBD1 (6 bases). Germline V gene sequence: CDR1 SGHRS, CDR2 YFSETQ. V shed 5 bases and J shed 5 bases, with 16 bases lying between them. The CDR3 runs to 15 residues. The CDR3, as DNA: TGCGCCAGCAGACAAACCCTCACAGGGACCGGGGAGCTGTTTTTT. It translates to CASRQTLTGTGELFF.

The chain carries TRBV19 and TRBJ2-7; D uncertain. CDR1 is LNHDA and CDR2 is SQIVND in the germline V gene (reference sequence). The CDR3 totals 11 residues. Trimming took 4 bases from V and 7 from J, leaving 8 bases between them. The CDR3 reads CASSTAEEQYF. The CDR3 DNA follows: TGTGCCAGTAGTACCGCCGAGGAGCAGTACTTC.

V and J are TRBV11-3 and TRBJ2-5; 11 nucleotides agree with TRBD2. Germline CDR1 and CDR2: SGHNT and YENEEA. The ends lost 4 bases at V and 4 bases at J; junction bases unmatched: 2. This CDR3 has 14 residues. The CDR3 DNA is TGTGCCAGCAGCTCCGGACTAGCGGGAGAGACCCAGTACTTC. Translation gives CASSSGLAGETQYF. The whole variable domain, remainder taken from reference TRBV11-3 and TRBJ2-5, is EAGVVQSPRYKIIEKKQPVAFWCNPISGHNTLYWYLQNLGQGPELLIRYENEEAVDDSQLPKDRFSAERLKGVDSTLKIQPAELGDSAVYLCASSSGLAGETQYFGPGTRLLVL.

V gene TRBV6-1 combines with J gene TRBJ1-1; D not certain. CDR1 is MNHNS, CDR2 SASEGT, per germline. The CDR3 extends over 11 amino acids. Trimming shortened V by 7 bases and J by 1 base, and 4 bases separated the two germline ends. The chain's CDR3 is CASNRNTEAFF. The CDR3 region has the DNA TGTGCCAGCAACAGGAACACTGAAGCTTTCTTT.

The V and J genes are TRBV6-1 and TRBJ2-7, with 8 bases fitting TRBD1. Germline CDR1 and CDR2: MNHNS and SASEGT. The J segment lost 1 base and the V segment lost 8 bases, leaving 10 bases of the junction unmatched. This CDR3 region has 15 residues. As DNA, the CDR3 is TGTGCCAGCTTGAAAAGGACAGGGATTTCCTACGAGCAGTACTTC. Its translation: CASLKRTGISYEQYF.

This CDR3 reads CASSLTGGELFF. CDR3 sequence (DNA): TGCGCCAGCAGCTTAACGGGCGGGGAGCTGTTTTTT. V usage is TRBV5-1 and J usage is TRBJ2-2; D gene ambiguous. The germline CDR1 and CDR2 sequences are SGHRS and YFSETQ. V lost 2 bases and J lost 7, with 6 bases in between. The CDR3 runs to 12 residues.

About this clone itself: One end of the junction fails to match germline, which may point to a read error. This chain joins TRBV7-9 and TRBJ2-1; 7 nucleotides line up with TRBD1. The CDR3 is 14 residues long. CDR1 and CDR2 (germline): SEHNR, FQNEAQ (reference sequence). As DNA, the CDR3 is TGTTCCAGCAGCTTCACCCAGGGACAGTTCGAGCAGTTCTTC. Amino acid sequence: CSSSFTQGQFEQFF.

The chain uses TRBV15 and TRBJ2-1, with 12 bases matching TRBD2. The CDR3 covers 14 residues. Germline V lookup: CDR1 LNHNV, CDR2 YYDKDF (reference sequence). J lost 8 bases, V lost 5 bases, and 4 bases had no gene match. CDR3 loop: CATSPGLAGDEQFF. The CDR3 DNA reads as TGTGCCACCAGCCCGGGACTAGCGGGCGATGAGCAGTTCTTC.

The gene calls are TRBV11-3 and TRBJ2-7; TRBD2 aligns across 10 bases. The germline V gene encodes CDR1 SGHNT and CDR2 YENEEA. CDR3 length equals 16 residues. V was pared by 2 bases and J by 6 bases, with 10 bases of the junction left unmatched. CDR3 nucleotide sequence: TGTGCCAGCAGCTTATGGGGAACTAGCGGGATAGGCGAGCAGTACTTC. Protein sequence: CASSLWGTSGIGEQYF.

The chain has TRBV30 and TRBJ1-5; D is uncertain. CDR1 is GTSNPN and CDR2 is SVGIG in the germline V gene (reference sequence). The CDR3 length is 13 residues. V lost 0 bases and J lost 4, with 7 bases in between. The CDR3 sequence is CAWSVNRNQPQHF. The CDR3 coding sequence is TGTGCCTGGAGTGTAAACCGGAATCAGCCCCAGCATTTT.

There are a few counts of this clone. The chain carries TRBV30 and TRBJ2-7; TRBD2 aligns across 8 bases. V shed 4 bases, J shed 3 bases, and the junction held 20 bases outside the gene matches. CDR1 is GTSNPN and CDR2 is SVGIG in the germline V gene (reference sequence). CDR3 size: 18 residues. The CDR3 nucleotides read TGTGCCTGGACCCGGAGAGTGGGGGTTCGGGAGGGGGACTACGAGCAGTACTTC. Protein product: CAWTRRVGVREGDYEQYF.